A single TCR beta chain is shown here with its context. Germline V CDR1 and CDR2: MNHNS, SASEGT. V was pared by 2 bases and J by 5 bases, with 3 bases of the junction left unmatched. This CDR3 is 15 amino acids long. These data belong to a study of blood T cell repertoires in COVID-19. Study information: Acute-phase and convalescent COVID-19 samples originated in the United States, Italy and Spain.

Profiled with immunoSEQ multiplex PCR; TCRdb holds only in-frame clones, not every one. The sample has 210,000 or so clones; 65% to 85% are singletons. This chain connects TRBV6-1 to TRBJ1-5; TRBD1 aligns across 10 bases. What was sequenced was PBMCs or T cells enriched from blood (not recorded which). The receptor was derived from a man younger than 45 with acute COVID-19. CDR3 in amino acids: CASSEMGQGYQPQHF. The CDR3 DNA reads TGTGCCAGCAGTGAAATGGGACAGGGGTATCAGCCCCAGCATTTT.